This T cell receptor (beta chain) stems from a study of shared clonotypes between healthy human individuals. Study-wide results and limits: When compared with the clonotypes that were shared by all four sorted-subset donors, the non-shared clonotypes turned out to have lower generation probabilities. A generally larger estimated richness was seen in naive subsets than in memory subsets.

With respect to this clone: Antigen specificity is unknown.

CDR3 length: 12 amino acids. Method: immunoSEQ multiplex PCR; TCRdb's copy keeps in-frame clones and lacks some. The repertoire has 190,000 or so clones, 65% to 70% of them found once; the top ten carry 8% to 13%. The sequenced sample consisted of memory CD4+ T cells sorted from blood. Sample subset: CD45RA-negative fraction. This chain joins TRBV21-1 and TRBJ2-3; the table's D call TRBD2 went unverified against the DNA. TRBV21-1 is annotated as a pseudogene. This clonotype originated in a man aged 30 to 45 in good health. The CDR3 DNA sequence: TGTGCCAGCAGAAGTTTCGAGAATACGCAGTATTTT. It codes for CASRSFENTQYF.